The T cell receptor beta chain under discussion was sequenced for a study of CD8 T cells in ankylosing spondylitis. CDR1 is SGDLS, CDR2 YYNGEE, per germline. CDR3 length equals 15 residues. V was trimmed by 2 bases and J by 3 bases, leaving 15 bases between them. Study-level points and caveats: Disease-linked clones were CD8+ and relatively rare in peripheral blood.

This clonotype showed up many times. Antigen unknown. Scientists made TCR beta libraries using quantitative 5'-RACE with molecular barcodes. A single record per CDR3 protein comes from TCRdb applying MiXCR to the 5' RACE reads. The top ten hold roughly 7.7% of the sample, which has fewer than 30,000 distinct CDR3 sequences, about 2.6% seen once. This TCR came from a female donor with ankylosing spondylitis or in good health (not recorded which). The chain recombines TRBV9 with TRBJ2-7, with D maybe TRBD2 (6 bases). Specimen: blood, either unsorted or a sorted T cell fraction (not recorded which). The CDR3 nucleotides read TGTGCCAGCAGCGTGGGGCGGGATCCCCTCTACGAGCAGTACTTC. Protein product: CASSVGRDPLYEQYF.